One T cell receptor beta chain is described in this entry. This record comes from a study of chemoradiotherapy in HPV16-positive cancers. Whole-study context: Candidate HPV-specific T-cell clones and common TCR motifs came from functional assays in a couple of HPV16-positive patients.

The CDR3 contains 16 residues. Germline CDR1 and CDR2: MNHEY and SVGAGI. V lost 0 bases to trimming and J lost 2 bases, with 13 bases between them. Clones were read by immunoSEQ multiplex PCR, and TCRdb kept only the in-frame ones, dropping some. This table holds 950 to 1,500 clones, around 88% found once. The sequencing used tumor tissue, collected from a patient who underwent chemoradiotherapy. The source is a human donor with HPV-associated anogenital cancer. The J gene is TRBJ1-1, the V gene TRBV6-5, with D uncertain. The CDR3 here is CASSYSGLRPNTEAFF. The CDR3, as DNA: TGTGCCAGCAGTTACTCGGGCCTCCGTCCTAACACTGAAGCTTTCTTT.